Listed below are T cell receptor beta chains from one sample, sequenced in a study of shared clonotypes between healthy human individuals. Sequencing used immunoSEQ multiplex PCR; TCRdb keeps in-frame clones, though not all of them. Among roughly 1.4 million clones, approximately 98.5% were seen once, and the ten largest hold 0.36%. The material sequenced was naive CD4+ T cells sorted from blood. These receptors all stem from a man aged 25-45 years in good health. Both conserved end residues are part of each CDR3. A D gene is named only where the DNA matches it firmly.

j_call v_call d_call cdr3_aa cdr3_nt
TRBJ1-2 TRBV11-1 - CASSPGTAYGYTF TGTGCCAGCAGCCCCGGGACGGCCTATGGCTACACCTTC
TRBJ1-2 TRBV5-1 - CASSLTVVSMDYTF TGCGCCAGCAGCTTGACGGTCGTGTCTATGGACTACACCTTC
TRBJ2-3 TRBV25-1 - CASSEWSRPLGPDTQYF TGTGCCAGCAGTGAATGGAGCAGGCCCCTTGGCCCAGATACGCAGTATTTT
TRBJ2-7 TRBV4-2 TRBD1 CASSQVFPGTGGTEQYF TGTGCCAGCAGCCAAGTTTTCCCGGGGACAGGGGGAACCGAGCAGTACTTC
TRBJ2-3 TRBV18 - CASSPWAEVTSTDTQYF TGTGCCAGCTCACCATGGGCGGAGGTTACTAGCACAGATACGCAGTATTTT
TRBJ1-5 TRBV18 - CASSPTDGEQPQHF TGTGCCAGCTCACCTACCGACGGAGAGCAGCCCCAGCATTTT
TRBJ2-1 TRBV18 TRBD2 CASSPPRGRSKNNEQFF TGTGCCAGCTCCCCCCCTCGCGGGAGGAGTAAGAACAATGAGCAGTTCTTC
TRBJ2-1 TRBV11-2 - CASSSHNEQFF TGTGCCAGCAGCTCGCACAATGAGCAGTTCTTC
TRBJ2-7 TRBV20-1 - CSARKGDEQYF TGCAGTGCTAGGAAGGGCGACGAGCAGTACTTC
TRBJ2-1 TRBV5-1 - CASSSQSDSYNEQFF TGCGCCAGCAGCTCCCAGTCAGACTCCTACAATGAGCAGTTCTTC
TRBJ1-2 TRBV9 - CASSVDLSGAFYGYTF TGTGCCAGCAGCGTCGATCTTTCAGGGGCTTTCTATGGCTACACCTTC
TRBJ2-1 TRBV29-1 TRBD2 CSGTGLAGGEEFF TGCAGCGGCACCGGACTAGCGGGGGGGGAAGAGTTCTTC